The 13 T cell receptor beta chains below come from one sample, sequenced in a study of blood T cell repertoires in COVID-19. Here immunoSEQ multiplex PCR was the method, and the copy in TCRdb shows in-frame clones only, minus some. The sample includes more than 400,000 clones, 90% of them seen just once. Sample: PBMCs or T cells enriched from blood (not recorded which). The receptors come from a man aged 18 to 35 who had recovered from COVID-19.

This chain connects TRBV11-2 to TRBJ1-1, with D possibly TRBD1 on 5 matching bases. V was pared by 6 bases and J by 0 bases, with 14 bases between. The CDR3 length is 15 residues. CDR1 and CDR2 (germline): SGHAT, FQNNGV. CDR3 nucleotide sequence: TGTGCCAGCAGTCCAACCGGGGGGATGAACACTGAAGCTTTCTTT. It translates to CASSPTGGMNTEAFF.

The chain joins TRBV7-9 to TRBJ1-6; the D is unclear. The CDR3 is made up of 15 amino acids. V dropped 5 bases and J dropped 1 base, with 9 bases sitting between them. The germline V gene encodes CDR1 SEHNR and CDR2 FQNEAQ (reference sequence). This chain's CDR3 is CASSPGTSYNSPLHF. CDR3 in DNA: TGTGCCAGCAGCCCCGGTACGTCCTATAATTCACCCCTCCACTTT.

This CDR3 reads CASSTAGGLYEQYF. DNA for the CDR3: TGTGCCAGTAGTACGGCGGGAGGGCTCTACGAGCAGTACTTC. V gene TRBV19 combines with J gene TRBJ2-7; TRBD2 agrees at 9 bases. Germline CDR1 and CDR2: LNHDA and SQIVND (reference sequence). The CDR3 is 14 residues long. V trimming: 4 bases; J trimming: 3 bases; junction bases outside the gene matches: 4.

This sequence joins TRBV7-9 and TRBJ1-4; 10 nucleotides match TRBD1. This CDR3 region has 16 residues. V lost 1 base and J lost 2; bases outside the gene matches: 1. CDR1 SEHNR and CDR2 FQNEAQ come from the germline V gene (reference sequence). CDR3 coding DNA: TGTGCCAGCAGCTTAGGGGACAGGGGCACTAATGAAAAACTGTTTTTT. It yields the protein CASSLGDRGTNEKLFF.

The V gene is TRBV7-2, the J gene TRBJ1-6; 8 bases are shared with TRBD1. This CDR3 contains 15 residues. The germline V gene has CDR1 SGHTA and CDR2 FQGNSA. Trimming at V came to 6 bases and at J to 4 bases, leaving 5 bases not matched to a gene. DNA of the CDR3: TGTGCCAGCAGACTCGGGACAGGATATAATTCACCCCTCCACTTT. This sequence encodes CASRLGTGYNSPLHF.

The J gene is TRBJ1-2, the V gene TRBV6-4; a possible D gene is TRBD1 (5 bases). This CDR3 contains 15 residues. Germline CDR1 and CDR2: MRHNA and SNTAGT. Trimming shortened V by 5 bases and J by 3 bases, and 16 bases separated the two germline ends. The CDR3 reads CASSPRSGWDYGYTF. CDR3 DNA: TGTGCCAGCAGTCCGAGATCAGGGTGGGACTATGGCTACACCTTC.

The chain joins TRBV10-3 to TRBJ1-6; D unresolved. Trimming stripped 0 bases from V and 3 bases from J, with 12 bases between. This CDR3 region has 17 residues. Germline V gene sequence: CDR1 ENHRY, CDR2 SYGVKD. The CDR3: CAISESTGNIYNSPLHF. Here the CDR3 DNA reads TGTGCCATCAGTGAGTCGACGGGAAACATCTATAATTCACCCCTCCACTTT.

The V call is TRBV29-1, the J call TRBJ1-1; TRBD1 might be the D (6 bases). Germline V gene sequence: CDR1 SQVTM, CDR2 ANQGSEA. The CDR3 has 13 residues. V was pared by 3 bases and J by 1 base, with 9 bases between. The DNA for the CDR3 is TGCAGCGTTGATGACAGGCAGAACACTGAAGCTTTCTTT. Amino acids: CSVDDRQNTEAFF.

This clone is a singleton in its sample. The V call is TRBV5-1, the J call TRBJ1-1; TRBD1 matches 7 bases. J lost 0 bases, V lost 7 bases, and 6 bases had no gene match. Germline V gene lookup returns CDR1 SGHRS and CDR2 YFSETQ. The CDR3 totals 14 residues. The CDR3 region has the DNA TGCGCCAGCGGACAAGGGGGCGTGAACACTGAAGCTTTCTTT. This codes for CASGQGGVNTEAFF.

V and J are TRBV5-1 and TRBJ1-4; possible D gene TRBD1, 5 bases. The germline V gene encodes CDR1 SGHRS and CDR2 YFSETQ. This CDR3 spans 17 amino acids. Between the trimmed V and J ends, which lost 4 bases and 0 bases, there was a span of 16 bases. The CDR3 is CASSLTVGGATNEKLFF. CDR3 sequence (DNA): TGCGCCAGCAGCCTCACGGTTGGGGGGGCAACTAATGAAAAACTGTTTTTT.

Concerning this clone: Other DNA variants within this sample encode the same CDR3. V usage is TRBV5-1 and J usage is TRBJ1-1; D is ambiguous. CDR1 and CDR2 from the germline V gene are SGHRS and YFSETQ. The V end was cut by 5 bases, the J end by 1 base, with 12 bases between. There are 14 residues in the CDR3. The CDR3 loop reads CASSLGAGNTEAFF. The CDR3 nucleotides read TGCGCCAGCAGTCTTGGTGCGGGGAACACTGAAGCTTTCTTT.

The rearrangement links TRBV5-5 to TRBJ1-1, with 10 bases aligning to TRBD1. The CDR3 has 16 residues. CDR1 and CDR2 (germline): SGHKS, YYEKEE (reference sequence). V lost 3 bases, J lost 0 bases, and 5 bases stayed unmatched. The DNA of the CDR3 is TGTGCCAGCAGCTGGGGACAGGGGTGGATGAACACTGAAGCTTTCTTT. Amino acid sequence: CASSWGQGWMNTEAFF.

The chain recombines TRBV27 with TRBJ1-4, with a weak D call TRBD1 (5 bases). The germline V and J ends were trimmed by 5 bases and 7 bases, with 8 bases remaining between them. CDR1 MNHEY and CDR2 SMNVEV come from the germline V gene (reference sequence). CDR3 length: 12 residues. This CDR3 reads CASSVTGEKLFF. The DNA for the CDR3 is TGTGCCAGCAGTGTAACAGGTGAAAAACTGTTTTTT.